One T cell receptor (beta chain) is described in this entry. The antigen remains undetermined. The CDR3 length is 12 residues. The V gene's germline CDR1 is SGHDT and CDR2 YYEEEE. V was trimmed by 1 base and J by 2 bases, leaving 3 bases between them. Patients were ineligible given autoimmune disease history or systemic immunosuppression. Profiled with immunoSEQ multiplex PCR; TCRdb holds only in-frame clones, not every one. The table has about 73,000 clones, more than 80% seen once; the top ten hold roughly 0.55%. The data originate from a study of OX40 agonist ivuxolimab in advanced cancers. Overall study: The study reported partial responses in three patients: one hepatocellular carcinoma, two cutaneous melanoma.

Findings and caveats of the study: Dose levels from 0.1 to 3.0 mg/kg saw CD4+ and CD8+ blood T cells expand clonally by week 6. Clonal expansion was among the lowest in partial responders at 0.1-3.0 mg/kg, especially CD8+.

The chain joins TRBV5-6 to TRBJ2-5; no firm D call. This TCR was sampled from an adult with an advanced solid tumor such as melanoma, head and neck, liver or kidney cancer. This specimen consisted of CD4+ or CD8+ T cells sorted from blood, obtained in a trial of the OX40 agonist ivuxolimab. In DNA form, the CDR3 reads TGTGCCAGCAGCTTGCTTCAAGAGACCCAGTACTTC. Protein: CASSLLQETQYF.